Shown below are 31 T cell receptor beta chains from a single sample sequenced in a study of long-term antiretroviral therapy in people with HIV. A v3.0 immunoSEQ assay was performed at survey level. Clones were read by immunoSEQ multiplex PCR, and TCRdb kept only the in-frame ones, dropping some. The table has some 26,000 clones, 75% to 85% seen once; the top ten hold 12% to 15%. This sample comprised unsorted PBMCs, obtained 2.9 years after starting antiretroviral therapy. The receptors originated from a man aged 45 to 65 with HIV.

This rearrangement joins TRBV27 to TRBJ1-5; no definite D call. Germline V lookup: CDR1 MNHEY, CDR2 SMNVEV (reference sequence). This CDR3 has 15 amino acids. Trimming took 2 bases from V and 0 from J, leaving 8 bases between them. CDR3 protein: CASSLGGYSNQPQHF. DNA of the CDR3: TGTGCCAGCAGTTTAGGTGGTTATAGCAATCAGCCCCAGCATTTT.

The J gene is TRBJ2-3, the V gene TRBV7-2; 8 bases fit TRBD2. The CDR3 spans 16 residues. Trimming at V came to 2 bases and at J to 5 bases, leaving 9 bases not matched to a gene. Per the germline V gene, CDR1 is SGHTA and CDR2 is FQGNSA. For the CDR3, the DNA is TGTGCCAGCAGCTTATTACCCGGGGGGGTCGTAGATACGCAGTATTTT. It is translated as CASSLLPGGVVDTQYF.

This clone came up once. The rearrangement joins TRBV7-8 to TRBJ2-5; D may be TRBD1 or TRBD2 (5 bases each). TRBJ2-7 explains the end of the DNA better; the J call may be wrong. This CDR3 region has 13 residues. From germline, CDR1 is SGHVS and CDR2 FQNEAQ. The CDR3 region is CASSFGGVDEQYF. The CDR3 DNA reads as TGTGCCAGCAGCTTTGGGGGTGTGGACGAGCAGTACTTC.

This chain joins TRBV6-6 and TRBJ2-5; the match to TRBD1 covers 9 bases. This CDR3 comprises 15 residues. Germline-derived CDR1 and CDR2 are MNHNY and SVGAGI (reference sequence). V shed 6 bases, J shed 5 bases, and the junction held 10 bases outside the gene matches. CDR3 sequence reads: CASSRNRGLGETQYF. The CDR3 coding sequence is TGTGCCAGCAGCCGAAACAGGGGGCTTGGGGAGACCCAGTACTTC.

The gene calls are TRBV4-1 and TRBJ2-1; 9 nucleotides line up with TRBD2. V gave up 4 bases and J gave up 0 bases; unmatched junction bases: 7. Germline assignment: CDR1 MGHRA and CDR2 YSYEKL. This CDR3 has 17 residues. The CDR3 loop reads CASSLALAGVSYNEQFF. CDR3 nucleotide sequence: TGCGCCAGCAGCCTTGCCTTAGCGGGGGTCTCCTACAATGAGCAGTTCTTC.

This chain connects TRBV4-1 to TRBJ1-5, with D maybe TRBD1 (6 bases). Trimming left V 4 bases short and J 9 bases short, with 19 bases between. Germline loops: CDR1 MGHRA, CDR2 YSYEKL. The length of the CDR3 is 15 residues. DNA of the CDR3: TGCGCCAGCAGCCGGAGTATGGGGGGGCTTTGGCCCCAGCATTTT. Translation gives CASSRSMGGLWPQHF.

This clone turned up a few times. The genes are TRBV7-9 and TRBJ1-5, with 8 bases aligning to TRBD1. Germline CDR1 reads SEHNR; CDR2 reads FQNEAQ (reference sequence). This CDR3 contains 14 residues. V lost 1 base to trimming and J lost 7 bases; unmatched junction nucleotides: 3. The CDR3 region has the DNA TGTGCCAGCAGCTTAGGGACAGGGATACAGCCCCAGCATTTT. Translated: CASSLGTGIQPQHF.

V usage is TRBV30 and J usage is TRBJ1-1; D is possibly TRBD1 (6 bases). This CDR3 contains 13 residues. Per germline, CDR1 GTSNPN and CDR2 SVGIG (reference sequence). The V gene lost 5 bases and the J gene lost 0 bases, with 10 bases spanning the gap. CDR3 loop: CAWYGGLNTEAFF. As DNA, the CDR3 is TGTGCCTGGTATGGGGGCTTGAACACTGAAGCTTTCTTT.

This clone has a handful of counts. V gene TRBV2 combines with J gene TRBJ1-6; 7 bases match TRBD1. The CDR3 has 15 amino acids. Germline V gene lookup returns CDR1 SNHLY and CDR2 FYNNEI. The V segment lost 4 bases and the J segment 13 bases; nucleotides outside the gene matches: 13. CDR3 residues: CASSGDSPMGDPLHF. As DNA, the CDR3 is TGTGCCAGCAGTGGGGACAGTCCTATGGGAGATCCCCTCCACTTT.

The chain links TRBV28 to TRBJ2-3; D ambiguous. Per the germline V gene, CDR1 is MDHEN and CDR2 is SYDVKM. V lost 6 bases to trimming and J lost 2 bases, with 18 bases between them. This CDR3 comprises 16 residues. The DNA for the CDR3 is TGTGCCAGCAGAAACAGCATCTCGGCCTACACAGATACGCAGTATTTT. Its protein is CASRNSISAYTDTQYF.

The chain recombines TRBV19 with TRBJ1-4; 10 bases map to TRBD1. The trim removed 5 bases at V and 10 bases at J, leaving 10 bases unmatched. The CDR3 runs to 15 residues. Germline-derived CDR1 and CDR2 are LNHDA and SQIVND (reference sequence). The DNA of the CDR3 is TGTGCCAGTAGTGGGGACGGACAGGGGGATCGAAAACTGTTTTTT. This gives the protein CASSGDGQGDRKLFF.

The chain has TRBV6-5 and TRBJ2-7; 8 bases are shared with TRBD1. Germline CDR1 and CDR2: MNHEY and SVGAGI. V was pared by 4 bases and J by 2 bases, with 4 bases of the junction left unmatched. The CDR3 is made up of 14 amino acids. The CDR3 DNA reads as TGTGCCAGCAGTTCCCCGGACAGGGCCTACGAGCAGTACTTC. Its protein product is CASSSPDRAYEQYF.

This chain uses TRBV30 with TRBJ2-2, with D perhaps TRBD2 (5 bases). Germline-derived CDR1 and CDR2 are GTSNPN and SVGIG (reference sequence). Trimming pared 4 bases from V and 3 bases from J, leaving 12 bases between. The CDR3 contains 14 residues. CDR3 region: CAWTGGLDTGELFF. CDR3 bases: TGTGCCTGGACAGGAGGCTTGGACACCGGGGAGCTGTTTTTT.

The gene calls are TRBV19 and TRBJ1-5, with a tentative D call TRBD1 (5 bases). Germline V CDR1 and CDR2: LNHDA, SQIVND (reference sequence). The CDR3 loop spans 14 amino acids. Deletions cut 8 bases from V and 5 bases from J, with 16 bases between. CDR3 region: CASPPGWGDQPQHF. CDR3 nucleotide sequence: TGTGCCAGTCCTCCCGGGTGGGGGGATCAGCCCCAGCATTTT. Full variable domain (missing parts from reference TRBV19 and TRBJ1-5): DGGITQSPKYLFRKEGQNVTLSCEQNLNHDAMYWYRQDPGQGLRLIYYSQIVNDFQKGDIAEGYSVSREKKESFPLTVTSAQKNPTAFYLCASPPGWGDQPQHFGDGTRLSIL.

This clone was observed a single time. The V and J genes are TRBV14 and TRBJ2-5; 8 positions agree with TRBD1. From germline, CDR1 is SGHDN and CDR2 FVKESK. The junction had 9 bases not matched to a gene; V was cut back by 0 bases and J by 3 bases. The CDR3 extends over 17 amino acids. Written as DNA, the CDR3 is TGTGCCAGCAGCCAAGATAATGACAGGGGATTTGAAGAGACCCAGTACTTC. It encodes CASSQDNDRGFEETQYF.

The gene calls are TRBV4-1 and TRBJ1-2; 9 bases agree with TRBD1. The CDR3 is made up of 16 amino acids. Per the germline V gene, CDR1 is MGHRA and CDR2 is YSYEKL. J gave up 4 bases and V 2 bases, and 8 bases lay outside the gene matches. As DNA, the CDR3 is TGCGCCAGCAGCCAAAGCGGGACAGGGAGCAGCTATGGCTACACCTTC. Amino acid sequence: CASSQSGTGSSYGYTF.

The V gene is TRBV28, the J gene TRBJ1-5, with D unclear. CDR1 is MDHEN and CDR2 is SYDVKM in the germline V gene. The CDR3 is made up of 15 amino acids. Trimming took off 4 bases at V and 5 bases at J, with 15 bases between the two ends. For the CDR3, the DNA is TGTGCCAGCAGTTCACCCCTGACCCTGTATCAGCCCCAGCATTTT. This sequence encodes CASSSPLTLYQPQHF.

The genes are TRBV4-1 and TRBJ1-6, with 8 bases identical to TRBD1. Germline lookup yields CDR1 MGHRA and CDR2 YSYEKL. The CDR3 loop spans 20 amino acids. With V trimmed by 5 bases and J by 1 base, 16 bases remained unmatched. CDR3 residues: CASSFEHRQGRGSYNSPLHF. CDR3 DNA sequence: TGCGCCAGCAGCTTCGAACATCGACAGGGGAGGGGGTCCTATAATTCACCCCTCCACTTT.

The rearrangement links TRBV6-1 to TRBJ1-1, with D possibly matching TRBD1 (5 bases). The length of the CDR3 is 13 residues. The V gene's germline CDR1 is MNHNS and CDR2 SASEGT. V was trimmed by 7 bases and J by 3 bases, leaving 12 bases between them. The chain's CDR3 is CASTPQEYTEAFF. The DNA for the CDR3 is TGTGCCAGCACCCCACAGGAGTACACTGAAGCTTTCTTT.

The V gene is TRBV7-2, the J gene TRBJ2-7; unclear D gene. V lost 1 base and J 4 bases, leaving 11 bases between the germline ends. CDR1 is SGHTA, CDR2 FQGNSA, per germline. The CDR3 sequence is 14 residues long. CDR3 bases: TGTGCCAGCAGCTTAGGTGTTCTTTCATACGAGCAGTACTTC. Its protein product is CASSLGVLSYEQYF.

The gene calls are TRBV6-1 and TRBJ1-2; D might be TRBD1 (6 bases). The ends were cut back, 5 bases at V and 6 bases at J, with 16 bases in the middle. Germline values: CDR1 MNHNS, CDR2 SASEGT. This CDR3 is built from 14 residues. CDR3 bases: TGTGCCAGCAGTCCGCCTAGAGGGGGGGATGGCTACACCTTC. Its protein is CASSPPRGGDGYTF.

The chain combines TRBV5-6 with TRBJ2-5; D call uncertain. V was trimmed by 1 base and J by 2 bases, leaving 0 bases between them. The length of the CDR3 is 11 residues. CDR1 is SGHDT, CDR2 YYEEEE, per germline. CDR3 coding DNA: TGTGCCAGCAGCTTGCAAGAGACCCAGTACTTC. Its translation is CASSLQETQYF.

The CDR3 spells CASSRGDKSYEQYF. The CDR3 DNA follows: TGTGCCAGCAGTAGGGGGGACAAGTCCTACGAGCAGTACTTC. The chain combines TRBV28 with TRBJ2-7; D is tentatively TRBD1 or TRBD2 (6 bases each). The germline V and J ends were trimmed by 5 bases and 1 base, with 12 bases remaining between them. The CDR3 is 14 amino acids. CDR1 is MDHEN and CDR2 is SYDVKM in the germline V gene.

The chain uses TRBV5-1 and TRBJ2-7; 12 bases are shared with TRBD1. The V and J ends lost 0 bases and 3 bases, in that order; junction bases with no gene match: 7. The CDR3 extends over 17 amino acids. Germline V gives CDR1 SGHRS, CDR2 YFSETQ. The CDR3 reads CASSLGGQGAVSYEQYF. CDR3 nucleotides: TGCGCCAGCAGCTTGGGGGGACAGGGGGCGGTCAGCTACGAGCAGTACTTC.

Concerning this clone: At one boundary the junction diverges from the germline segment, which might be a read error. The rearrangement uses TRBV29-1 and TRBJ2-7, with D possibly being TRBD2 (5 bases). Germline-derived CDR1 and CDR2 are SQVTM and ANQGSEA. This CDR3 is built from 13 residues. CDR3 region: CSVEAGYDYGQYF. CDR3 bases: TGCAGCGTTGAAGCGGGATACGACTACGGGCAGTACTTC.

The genes are TRBV4-1 and TRBJ2-3; 9 bases line up with TRBD1. The CDR3 consists of 15 residues. Germline V gives CDR1 MGHRA, CDR2 YSYEKL. Losses at the gene ends were 4 bases for V and 4 bases for J; bases not matched to a gene: 6. DNA of the CDR3: TGCGCCAGCAGCCCTGGACAGGGGAGGGCAGATACGCAGTATTTT. Its translation is CASSPGQGRADTQYF.

This clone has a handful of counts. The rearrangement links TRBV4-1 to TRBJ1-2, with D maybe TRBD1 (5 bases). The CDR3 loop spans 14 amino acids. V dropped 4 bases and J dropped 7 bases, with 16 bases sitting between them. The germline V gene encodes CDR1 MGHRA and CDR2 YSYEKL. The CDR3 nucleotides read TGCGCCAGCAGCCCGTATGGGGGTTTAGGTGGCTACACCTTC. Amino acid sequence: CASSPYGGLGGYTF.

The chain uses TRBV19 and TRBJ1-5; D call uncertain. Per germline, CDR1 LNHDA and CDR2 SQIVND (reference sequence). V was trimmed by 6 bases and J by 1 base, leaving 13 bases between them. The CDR3 runs 15 residues. The chain's CDR3 is CASSPIDGSNQPQHF. The DNA of the CDR3 is TGTGCCAGTAGCCCAATTGACGGGAGCAATCAGCCCCAGCATTTT.

The chain couples TRBV6-4 to TRBJ1-2, with D perhaps TRBD1 (6 bases). Germline V gene lookup returns CDR1 MRHNA and CDR2 SNTAGT. The CDR3 consists of 17 residues. V dropped 4 bases and J dropped 4 bases, with 22 bases sitting between them. In nucleotides, the CDR3 is TGTGCCAGCAGTGGAACCTCTGGGCGGGGGCTTACCTATGGCTACACCTTC. It yields the protein CASSGTSGRGLTYGYTF.

V and J are TRBV19 and TRBJ1-1, with D perhaps matching TRBD1 (5 bases). Trimming removed 1 base from V and 6 bases from J, with 15 bases in between. Germline V gives CDR1 LNHDA, CDR2 SQIVND (reference sequence). This CDR3 has 15 amino acids. CDR3 in amino acids: CASSIVVSGLAEAFF. For the CDR3, the DNA is TGTGCCAGTAGTATAGTAGTCTCGGGACTCGCTGAAGCTTTCTTT.

The J gene is TRBJ1-1, the V gene TRBV2, with D hard to call. Trimming removed 4 bases from V and 1 base from J, with 10 bases in between. This CDR3 contains 14 residues. Looked up from germline, CDR1 is SNHLY and CDR2 is FYNNEI. The DNA of the CDR3 is TGTGCCAGCAGTGTAGTCCAGCCGAACACTGAAGCTTTCTTT. Translated, it gives CASSVVQPNTEAFF.